One sample yielded the 3 T cell receptor beta chains listed below, sequenced in a study of cytomegalovirus exposure and HLA in healthy donors. A multiplex PCR was run with 60 Vbeta primers and 13 Jbeta primers. Sequenced by immunoSEQ multiplex PCR; TCRdb stores in-frame clones only, minus some. The profile shows around 160,000 clones, under 70% of them singletons. Sequenced: PBMCs. The receptor set was obtained from a woman aged 40 to 50 in good health and CMV-seropositive.

The chain combines TRBV19 with TRBJ2-1; D remains unclear. The V gene's germline CDR1 is LNHDA and CDR2 SQIVND (reference sequence). CDR3 length: 15 residues. Trimming took 3 bases from V and 5 from J, leaving 14 bases between them. CDR3 region: CASSIPSVLNNEQFF. The CDR3 nucleotides read TGTGCCAGTAGTATCCCTTCAGTACTAAACAATGAGCAGTTCTTC. The full variable domain, in which reference TRBV19 and TRBJ2-1 provide the parts outside the CDR3, is DGGITQSPKYLFRKEGQNVTLSCEQNLNHDAMYWYRQDPGQGLRLIYYSQIVNDFQKGDIAEGYSVSREKKESFPLTVTSAQKNPTAFYLCASSIPSVLNNEQFFGPGTRLTVL.

The chain joins TRBV14 to TRBJ2-5; 10 positions agree with TRBD2. With V trimmed by 0 bases and J by 0 bases, 13 bases remained unmatched. This CDR3 spans 20 amino acids. CDR1 is SGHDN, CDR2 FVKESK, per germline. DNA for the CDR3: TGTGCCAGCAGCCAAGAAGTAGCACTAGCGGGATATGTGTACCAAGAGACCCAGTACTTC. This codes for CASSQEVALAGYVYQETQYF.

This chain joins TRBV7-2 and TRBJ2-1; possible D gene TRBD2, 5 bases. This CDR3 region has 14 residues. The V end lost 5 bases, the J end lost 6 bases, and 14 bases lay between the germline ends. From germline, CDR1 is SGHTA and CDR2 FQGNSA. The CDR3 DNA follows: TGTGCCAGCAGCCTATCTAGCTCCGGCAATGAGCAGTTCTTC. It translates to CASSLSSSGNEQFF.